The next 12 T cell receptor beta chains were all read from a single sample in a study of response to subunit inactivated influenza vaccine. TCRdb recomputed calls from the RT-PCR reads with MiXCR, one row per CDR3 protein. Of hundreds of thousands of distinct CDR3 sequences in the sample, about a sixth were seen once. The material was PBMCs from blood, obtained about 13 days after vaccination. The receptors originated from a man aged 50-60 years who received an inactivated influenza vaccine.

The chain carries TRBV2 and TRBJ2-1; no clear D. The CDR3 consists of 11 residues. Between the trimmed V and J ends, which lost 10 bases and 2 bases, there was a span of 6 bases. Germline V gene data show CDR1 as SNHLY and CDR2 as FYNNEI. The CDR3 loop is CATYTYNEQFF. CDR3 coding DNA: TGTGCCACTTACACCTACAATGAGCAGTTCTTC.

The chain recombines TRBV5-1 with TRBJ2-3; TRBD2 is a possible D gene (5 bases). This CDR3 has 19 amino acids. V lost 1 base to trimming and J lost 3 bases, with 24 bases between them. Germline V gene lookup returns CDR1 SGHRS and CDR2 YFSETQ. Here the CDR3 DNA reads TGCGCCAGCAGCTTGATGGCGGGCGGCGGACGACGCCCAACAGATACGCAGTATTTT. Translated, it gives CASSLMAGGGRRPTDTQYF.

This clonotype was seen repeatedly, ten times or more. DNA of the CDR3: TGTGCCAGCAGCCAAGATGCAGGGGTGGCCGGGGAGCTGTTTTTT. It translates to CASSQDAGVAGELFF. The gene calls are TRBV3-1 and TRBJ2-2; perhaps TRBD1 as D (6 bases). Trimming removed 0 bases from V and 6 bases from J, with 11 bases in between. Germline lookup yields CDR1 LGHDT and CDR2 YNNKEL (reference sequence). The CDR3 sequence is 15 residues long.

This clonotype came up a few times. The chain is built from TRBV5-1 and TRBJ2-1; 9 positions agree with TRBD2. Germline V gene data show CDR1 as SGHRS and CDR2 as YFSETQ. CDR3 size: 16 residues. The J segment lost 8 bases and the V segment lost 0 bases, leaving 9 bases of the junction unmatched. DNA for the CDR3: TGCGCCAGCAGCTTGGCCGGGACTAGCATAATTGATGAGCAGTTCTTC. It encodes CASSLAGTSIIDEQFF.

The chain employs TRBV3-1 and TRBJ1-6; no firm D call. CDR1 and CDR2 from the germline V gene are LGHDT and YNNKEL (reference sequence). V gave up 4 bases and J gave up 6 bases, with 13 bases separating them. The CDR3 spans 15 residues. The CDR3 nucleotides read TGTGCCAGCAGCCCGGTCGGGGTGGGTAATTCACCCCTCCACTTT. Its translation is CASSPVGVGNSPLHF.

This clonotype has a handful of counts. The V and J genes are TRBV12-3 or TRBV12-4 and TRBJ2-5, with D possibly being TRBD1 (5 bases). The ends were cut back, 6 bases at V and 4 bases at J, with 18 bases in the middle. The CDR3 runs to 15 residues. This chain's CDR3 is CASSLTPTRGETQYF. The CDR3 DNA is TGTGCCAGCAGCTTAACCCCAACAAGGGGAGAGACCCAGTACTTC.

This clonotype showed up just a few times. The V gene is TRBV25-1, the J gene TRBJ2-3; perhaps TRBD1 as D (5 bases). Germline V gene sequence: CDR1 MGHDK, CDR2 SYGVNS. V was shortened by 6 bases and J by 6 bases, with 10 bases between the two germline ends. There are 12 residues in the CDR3. The CDR3 DNA reads as TGTGCCAGCAGGACAGTGGGGGATACGCAGTATTTT. Translating gives CASRTVGDTQYF.

In its sample, this clonotype was seen a few times. The chain combines TRBV30 with TRBJ2-1; D call uncertain. Trimming cost V 1 base and J 8 bases, with 6 bases left between them. The germline V gene encodes CDR1 GTSNPN and CDR2 SVGIG (reference sequence). CDR3 length equals 11 residues. DNA of the CDR3: TGTGCCTGGAGTGGTCAATATGAGCAGTTCTTC. This gives the protein CAWSGQYEQFF.

This clonotype has only a few counts. J is TRBJ1-2 and V is TRBV29-1; D might be TRBD1 (5 bases). V was pared by 0 bases and J by 8 bases, with 10 bases between. CDR1 SQVTM and CDR2 ANQGSEA come from the germline V gene. This CDR3 comprises 12 residues. Here the CDR3 reads CSVEEGDSGYTF. Here the CDR3 DNA reads TGCAGCGTTGAAGAGGGGGACTCCGGCTACACCTTC.

This clonotype was counted at least ten times. The chain uses TRBV3-1 and TRBJ2-1; TRBD2 is a possible D gene (6 bases). Trimming stripped 4 bases from V and 0 bases from J, with 7 bases between. This CDR3 contains 14 residues. The germline CDR1 and CDR2 sequences are LGHDT and YNNKEL (reference sequence). In DNA form, the CDR3 reads TGTGCCAGCAGCCTGCGGGGCTCCTACAATGAGCAGTTCTTC. Translated, it gives CASSLRGSYNEQFF.

As concerns this clonotype: Germline and junction disagree at one end, which may indicate a read error. This rearrangement joins TRBV29-1 to TRBJ2-1; D might be TRBD1 or TRBD2, each matching 5 bases. CDR3 length: 13 residues. Germline loops: CDR1 SQVTM, CDR2 ANQGSEA. CDR3 DNA: TGCAGCGTTGTTGGGGACGGCCTCCAGCCGATCCACTTC. This sequence encodes CSVVGDGLQPIHF.

The chain couples TRBV2 to TRBJ1-5; D gene ambiguous. The CDR3 length is 15 residues. Between the trimmed V and J ends, which lost 2 bases and 2 bases, there was a span of 10 bases. In germline, CDR1 is SNHLY, CDR2 FYNNEI. This CDR3 reads CASSEWGIGNQPQHF. The DNA of the CDR3 is TGTGCCAGCAGTGAATGGGGAATCGGCAATCAGCCCCAGCATTTT.